A selection of T cell receptor beta chains follows, all from one sample in a study of blood T cell repertoires in COVID-19. Sequencing was performed with immunoSEQ multiplex PCR; in TCRdb, only in-frame clones are kept and a portion is missing. The sample holds 150,000 to 200,000 clones, about 80% seen once. The specimen sequenced was peripheral blood. Receptor source: an older woman with acute or convalescent COVID-19. Both conserved end residues are part of each CDR3. A D gene is named only where the DNA matches it firmly. Clone size is stated in some rows and not others, as once, few, many or a class when expanded.

d_call: NA; j_call: TRBJ2-7; v_call: TRBV6-2/TRBV6-3; clone_size: NA; cdr3_aa: CASSYRVSYEQYF; cdr3_nt: TGTGCCAGCAGTTATCGGGTTTCCTACGAGCAGTACTTC
d_call: TRBD2; j_call: TRBJ2-3; v_call: TRBV9; clone_size: once; cdr3_aa: CASSHSLLSGGDLTSTDTQYF; cdr3_nt: TGTGCCAGCAGCCACTCCCTACTCAGCGGGGGGGACCTTACTAGCACAGATACGCAGTATTTT
d_call: NA; j_call: TRBJ1-2; v_call: TRBV30; clone_size: NA; cdr3_aa: CAWSVSTAWSYGYTF; cdr3_nt: TGTGCCTGGAGTGTGTCCACGGCATGGAGCTATGGCTACACCTTC
d_call: NA; j_call: TRBJ2-7; v_call: TRBV3-1/TRBV3-2; clone_size: once; cdr3_aa: CASSQAREQYF; cdr3_nt: TGTGCCAGCAGCCAAGCCAGAGAGCAGTACTTC
d_call: NA; j_call: TRBJ2-7; v_call: TRBV19; clone_size: NA; cdr3_aa: CASSITPVGSYEQYF; cdr3_nt: TGTGCCAGTAGTATAACCCCTGTCGGGTCCTACGAGCAGTACTTC
d_call: NA; j_call: TRBJ1-5; v_call: TRBV2; clone_size: once; cdr3_aa: CASSIPGSNQPQHF; cdr3_nt: TGTGCCAGCAGTATCCCAGGTAGCAATCAGCCCCAGCATTTT
d_call: TRBD1; j_call: TRBJ2-5; v_call: TRBV10-3; clone_size: once; cdr3_aa: CAIKSTGDQETQYF; cdr3_nt: TGTGCCATTAAAAGTACAGGGGACCAAGAGACCCAGTACTTC
d_call: TRBD1; j_call: TRBJ2-2; v_call: TRBV6-5; clone_size: NA; cdr3_aa: CASSYKQGVGELFF; cdr3_nt: TGTGCCAGCAGTTATAAACAGGGGGTCGGGGAGCTGTTTTTT
d_call: TRBD1; j_call: TRBJ1-2; v_call: TRBV30; clone_size: NA; cdr3_aa: CAWSLRQGGGYTF; cdr3_nt: TGTGCCTGGAGTCTCCGACAGGGAGGCGGCTACACCTTC
d_call: NA; j_call: TRBJ1-1; v_call: TRBV7-8; clone_size: NA; cdr3_aa: CASSLGQSVEAFF; cdr3_nt: TGTGCCAGCAGCTTAGGACAGAGCGTTGAAGCTTTCTTT
d_call: TRBD2; j_call: TRBJ2-3; v_call: TRBV15; clone_size: NA; cdr3_aa: CATSRGEGGSLAGGPRTDTQYF; cdr3_nt: TGTGCCACCAGCAGAGGGGAGGGCGGTTCCCTAGCGGGAGGGCCGCGGACAGATACGCAGTATTTT
d_call: TRBD1; j_call: TRBJ2-3; v_call: TRBV28; clone_size: NA; cdr3_aa: CASSLSGTGPADTQYF; cdr3_nt: TGTGCCAGCAGTTTAAGTGGGACAGGGCCCGCAGATACGCAGTATTTT
d_call: NA; j_call: TRBJ2-1; v_call: TRBV7-2; clone_size: NA; cdr3_aa: CASRPGGLYYTEQFF; cdr3_nt: TGTGCCAGCAGACCCGGGGGGCTATACTACACAGAGCAGTTCTTC
d_call: TRBD1; j_call: TRBJ2-3; v_call: TRBV7-8; clone_size: NA; cdr3_aa: CASSSNRGSTDTQYF; cdr3_nt: TGTGCCAGCAGCTCTAACAGGGGTAGCACAGATACGCAGTATTTT
d_call: TRBD2; j_call: TRBJ2-7; v_call: TRBV27; clone_size: NA; cdr3_aa: CASSFRREQVNEQYF; cdr3_nt: TGTGCCAGCAGTTTTCGGCGGGAGCAGGTAAACGAGCAGTACTTC
d_call: TRBD2; j_call: TRBJ2-1; v_call: TRBV2; clone_size: NA; cdr3_aa: CASSRHSGSGNEQFF; cdr3_nt: TGTGCCAGCAGTCGGCATAGCGGGAGTGGCAATGAGCAGTTCTTC
d_call: TRBD1; j_call: TRBJ1-2; v_call: TRBV11-2; clone_size: once; cdr3_aa: CASSLEFSGGSYGYTF; cdr3_nt: TGTGCCAGCAGCTTAGAATTTTCAGGGGGTTCTTATGGCTACACCTTC
d_call: NA; j_call: TRBJ2-7; v_call: TRBV11-2; clone_size: NA; cdr3_aa: CASSLVDSAYEQYF; cdr3_nt: TGTGCCAGCAGCTTAGTTGACAGCGCCTACGAGCAGTACTTC
d_call: TRBD1; j_call: TRBJ1-2; v_call: TRBV6-2/TRBV6-3; clone_size: NA; cdr3_aa: CASSWDRDSYGYTF; cdr3_nt: TGTGCCAGCAGTTGGGACAGAGACAGCTATGGCTACACCTTC
d_call: NA; j_call: TRBJ2-1; v_call: TRBV30; clone_size: once; cdr3_aa: CAWSVLLGGGNEQFF; cdr3_nt: TGTGCCTGGAGTGTACTCTTAGGGGGGGGCAATGAGCAGTTCTTC
d_call: NA; j_call: TRBJ1-2; v_call: TRBV7-2; clone_size: once; cdr3_aa: CASSLTGVVQVGYGYTF; cdr3_nt: TGTGCCAGCAGCTTAACCGGTGTAGTACAGGTCGGCTATGGCTACACCTTC
d_call: NA; j_call: TRBJ1-3; v_call: TRBV11-2; clone_size: NA; cdr3_aa: CASSLFGQSGNTIYF; cdr3_nt: TGTGCCAGCAGCCTCTTTGGACAGTCTGGAAACACCATATATTTT
d_call: NA; j_call: TRBJ1-4; v_call: TRBV9; clone_size: NA; cdr3_aa: CASSVDGRGEKLFF; cdr3_nt: TGTGCCAGCAGCGTAGACGGGAGGGGAGAAAAACTGTTTTTT
d_call: NA; j_call: TRBJ1-1; v_call: TRBV21-1; clone_size: NA; cdr3_aa: CARPNGTPQAEAFF; cdr3_nt: TGTGCCAGACCCAATGGGACACCCCAGGCGGAAGCTTTCTTT
d_call: NA; j_call: TRBJ1-6; v_call: TRBV19; clone_size: few; cdr3_aa: CASSFSQGVNSPLHF; cdr3_nt: TGTGCCAGTAGTTTTTCACAGGGAGTTAATTCACCCCTCCACTTT
d_call: TRBD2; j_call: TRBJ2-5; v_call: TRBV7-9; clone_size: NA; cdr3_aa: CASSGGLAVQETQYF; cdr3_nt: TGTGCCAGCAGCGGGGGACTAGCGGTCCAAGAGACCCAGTACTTC
d_call: NA; j_call: TRBJ1-1; v_call: TRBV19; clone_size: NA; cdr3_aa: CASRAGGEFTEAFF; cdr3_nt: TGTGCCAGTAGGGCCGGAGGGGAGTTCACTGAAGCTTTCTTT
d_call: TRBD2; j_call: TRBJ2-5; v_call: TRBV3-1/TRBV3-2; clone_size: NA; cdr3_aa: CASSQGRIAGQETQYF; cdr3_nt: TGTGCCAGCAGCCAAGGCCGCATAGCGGGGCAAGAGACCCAGTACTTC
d_call: NA; j_call: TRBJ2-7; v_call: TRBV21-1; clone_size: NA; cdr3_aa: CASSPQSCGGRRYEQYF; cdr3_nt: TGTGCCAGCAGCCCTCAATCGTGCGGGGGGCGCAGGTACGAGCAGTACTTC
d_call: NA; j_call: TRBJ2-7; v_call: TRBV11-2; clone_size: NA; cdr3_aa: CASSLLGGLYVYEQYF; cdr3_nt: TGTGCCAGCAGCTTACTTGGGGGACTCTATGTCTACGAGCAGTACTTC
d_call: NA; j_call: TRBJ2-2; v_call: TRBV7-2; clone_size: NA; cdr3_aa: CASSLARGTANTGELFF; cdr3_nt: TGTGCCAGCAGCTTAGCGCGCGGGACAGCGAACACCGGGGAGCTGTTTTTT
d_call: TRBD1; j_call: TRBJ2-1; v_call: TRBV7-2; clone_size: NA; cdr3_aa: CASSLVGGQGATYNEQFF; cdr3_nt: TGTGCCAGCAGCTTAGTAGGGGGACAGGGGGCGACCTACAATGAGCAGTTCTTC
d_call: TRBD1; j_call: TRBJ1-4; v_call: TRBV19; clone_size: NA; cdr3_aa: CASSVYRGSNEKLFF; cdr3_nt: TGTGCCAGTAGTGTATACAGGGGATCTAATGAAAAACTGTTTTTT
d_call: TRBD1; j_call: TRBJ1-2; v_call: TRBV6-2/TRBV6-3; clone_size: NA; cdr3_aa: CASSYSGQGQLWGYTF; cdr3_nt: TGTGCCAGCAGTTACAGCGGACAGGGGCAATTATGGGGCTACACCTTC
d_call: TRBD1; j_call: TRBJ1-2; v_call: TRBV24-1; clone_size: NA; cdr3_aa: CATSDRSQGSNYGYTF; cdr3_nt: TGTGCCACCAGTGATCGGTCACAGGGGTCTAACTATGGCTACACCTTC
d_call: TRBD2; j_call: TRBJ2-1; v_call: TRBV4-2; clone_size: NA; cdr3_aa: CASSQLPGLAYEQFF; cdr3_nt: TGTGCCAGCAGCCAACTCCCGGGACTAGCCTACGAGCAGTTCTTC
d_call: NA; j_call: TRBJ1-2; v_call: TRBV14; clone_size: NA; cdr3_aa: CASSQDRDYGYTF; cdr3_nt: TGTGCCAGCAGCCAAGACCGGGATTATGGCTACACCTTC
d_call: NA; j_call: TRBJ1-2; v_call: TRBV12-5; clone_size: NA; cdr3_aa: CASAWEGSIENYGYTF; cdr3_nt: TGTGCTAGTGCCTGGGAGGGGTCCATAGAAAACTATGGCTACACCTTC
d_call: NA; j_call: TRBJ2-7; v_call: TRBV24-1; clone_size: few; cdr3_aa: CATSRTAWNEQYF; cdr3_nt: TGTGCCACCAGCCGGACAGCCTGGAACGAGCAGTACTTC
d_call: NA; j_call: TRBJ1-1; v_call: TRBV10-3; clone_size: NA; cdr3_aa: CAISEISTNTEAFF; cdr3_nt: TGTGCCATCAGTGAAATCTCTACGAACACTGAAGCTTTCTTT